Included here is one T cell receptor beta chain sequence, with context. Its specific antigen is unknown. Base quality data are lacking; no much larger clone is found one base away. These data come from a study of blood T cells in healthy people across ages (dated by TCRdb to about 2015). In terms of the full investigation: In model experiments, template switching captured roughly one uniquely barcoded TCR beta cDNA molecule for every two T cells. Two additional independent replicas of 1 million unique cDNA reads from the same blood draw were analyzed for two donors (one aged 18 to 30 and one aged 80 or older). The donors were divided into four age groups: young (average around 15 years), middle-aged (over 35), aged (about 60) and long-lived (more than 75). Donors of different ages were randomly distributed across sequencing lanes to avoid experimental bias. To track age-related changes in TCR beta repertoire diversity, the study relied on deep sequencing normalized with unique cDNA molecular identifiers. Results and caveats for the whole study, not just this receptor: Compared with the aged group, the long-lived group had more naive CD4+ T cells, fewer expanded clones and increased TCR diversity, a pattern suggesting age selection. Observed TCR beta diversity per million T cells fell roughly linearly with age, and a significant reduction was already apparent by age roughly 41. There was a strong correlation between observed TCR beta diversity and the percentage of naive T cells measured by flow cytometry. Estimates of total diversity from one million sequenced T cells were regarded as lower bounds and underestimates. Bulk unsorted PBMC profiling prevented conclusive comparison of naive and antigen-experienced compartments. Donor CMV infection status was unknown, potentially confounding age-related changes in expanded clonotypes.

Systemically healthy Caucasian individuals from Russia, around 39 in total and aged about 6 to 100 years, were included as donors. Ten milliliters of peripheral blood were drawn from each donor into EDTA-treated Vacutainer tubes. Ficoll-Paque density-gradient centrifugation was used to isolate PBMCs, with at least 6.5 million per sample. Trizol reagent was used to extract total RNA from the PBMCs, yielding at least 6 micrograms per sample. For every donor, an aliquot of PBMCs went through flow cytometry to measure the percentages of naive CD45RAhigh/CD27high T cells. Preparation of the library involved 5' RACE. The instrument was an Illumina HiSeq 2500. The second PCR ran for about 6 to 12 cycles and used a J-beta primer mix along with a sample-barcoded 5' primer. A template-switch 5' adaptor carrying 12 random nucleotides introduced a unique molecular identifier onto each TCR beta cDNA molecule. Each sample yielded at least 2.5 million CDR3-containing paired-end reads. First-strand cDNA was synthesized from all RNA with the Mint cDNA synthesis kit, primed by a TRBC-specific oligonucleotide. All cDNA was treated with uracil-DNA glycosylase and then went through a first 18-cycle PCR with the universal primers M1SS and BC2_uni_R. The authors' analysis ran thus. Normalization of each sample was performed by random selection of 1 million high-quality reads, each carrying a distinct molecular identifier. Instead of being binned into consensus sequences, reads with shared molecular identifiers were discarded. CDR3 identification, clonotype clustering and error correction used MiTCR with a Q25 quality threshold and the strictest error-elimination algorithm. A nonparametric unseen species model with Euler transformation was used to estimate lower-bound total TCR beta diversity. TCRdb passed the public sequencing reads through fastp at Q25 and MiXCR, retaining productive beta sequences. Rows merge per CDR3 protein into single entries with the most common DNA and genes. Clone size and V and J calls follow TCRdb, not the original study. Counted in this sample were 1.5 million to 2 million distinct CDR3 sequences; 30% to 35% of them appeared once. The top ten clonotypes cover 11% of the sample.

The source of this sequence is a woman in her twenties or thirties in good health. Sample: blood.

In nucleotide form, the sequence is TGCGCCAGCAGGCCGGGACTAGCTTCCTCCTACAATGAGCAGTTCTTC. It specifies CASRPGLASSYNEQFF. The chain is made from TRBV5-1 and TRBJ2-1; 9 central bases correspond to TRBD2. CDR1 is given as SGHRS and CDR2 as YFSETQ, both from the germline V gene. The V end gives up 5 bases and the J end 0 bases, leaving 6 bases in the junction not matched to a gene. The CDR3 measures 16 amino acids from cysteine to phenylalanine. The read is trimmed to its CDR3 DNA, 48 bases read in frame from base 1.